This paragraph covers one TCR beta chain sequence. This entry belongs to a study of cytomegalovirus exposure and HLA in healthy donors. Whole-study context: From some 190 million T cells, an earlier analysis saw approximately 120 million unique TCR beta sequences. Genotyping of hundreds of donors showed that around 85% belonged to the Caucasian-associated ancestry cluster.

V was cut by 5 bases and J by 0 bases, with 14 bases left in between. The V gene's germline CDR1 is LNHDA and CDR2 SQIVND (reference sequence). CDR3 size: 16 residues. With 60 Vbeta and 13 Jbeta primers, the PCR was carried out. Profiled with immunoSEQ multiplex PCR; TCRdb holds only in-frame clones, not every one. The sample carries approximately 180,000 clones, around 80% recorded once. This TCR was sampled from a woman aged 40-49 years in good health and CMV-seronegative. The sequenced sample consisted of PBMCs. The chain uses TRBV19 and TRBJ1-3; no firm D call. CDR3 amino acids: CASSLGRGLSGNTIYF. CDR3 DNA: TGTGCCAGTAGTCTCGGACGCGGGCTCTCTGGAAACACCATATATTTT. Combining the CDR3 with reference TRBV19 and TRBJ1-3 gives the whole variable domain DGGITQSPKYLFRKEGQNVTLSCEQNLNHDAMYWYRQDPGQGLRLIYYSQIVNDFQKGDIAEGYSVSREKKESFPLTVTSAQKNPTAFYLCASSLGRGLSGNTIYFGEGSWLTVV.